This entry lists 24 T cell receptor beta chains sequenced from one sample in a study of neoadjuvant nivolumab and ipilimumab in lung cancer. Here immunoSEQ multiplex PCR was the method, and the copy in TCRdb shows in-frame clones only, minus some. The sample has just over 3,000 clones, 88% seen once. This specimen was tumor tissue, taken after neoadjuvant nivolumab, alone or with ipilimumab, at or shortly before surgery. The receptors originated from an adult with non-small cell lung cancer.

The chain couples TRBV28 to TRBJ2-7; D not resolved. From germline, CDR1 is MDHEN and CDR2 SYDVKM. The CDR3 consists of 13 residues. V lost 8 bases and J lost 2, with 13 bases in between. The CDR3, as DNA: TGTGCCAGCCACCCGGACGGCGCCTACGAGCAGTACTTC. It yields the protein CASHPDGAYEQYF.

The chain uses TRBV6-5 and TRBJ1-5; possible D gene TRBD1, 5 bases. CDR3 size: 13 residues. Trimming left V 2 bases short and J 7 bases short, with 9 bases between. CDR1 MNHEY and CDR2 SVGAGI come from the germline V gene. The CDR3 DNA is TGTGCCAGCAGTTACGGGACCGGGCAGCCCCAGCATTTT. Protein product: CASSYGTGQPQHF.

This clone was seen only once. The V and J genes are TRBV29-1 and TRBJ1-1; D call uncertain. The V gene lost 2 bases and the J gene lost 3 bases, with 10 bases spanning the gap. This CDR3 has 13 amino acids. From germline, CDR1 is SQVTM and CDR2 ANQGSEA. The CDR3 bases are TGCAGCGTTGAAAGGCAGATAGACACTGAAGCTTTCTTT. Translation: CSVERQIDTEAFF.

V is TRBV29-1 and J is TRBJ1-1, with 7 bases fitting TRBD1. CDR3 size: 13 residues. The ends lost 7 bases at V and 5 bases at J; junction bases unmatched: 10. Germline V gene sequence: CDR1 SQVTM, CDR2 ANQGSEA. This chain's CDR3 is CSAHRDSGTEAFF. The CDR3 DNA follows: TGCAGCGCACACAGGGACAGCGGAACTGAAGCTTTCTTT.

The chain employs TRBV6-5 and TRBJ2-1, with D possibly called TRBD1 or TRBD2 (7 bases each). Germline lookup yields CDR1 MNHEY and CDR2 SVGAGI. This CDR3 has 15 residues. V lost 7 bases to trimming and J lost 9 bases, with 22 bases between them. The CDR3 sequence is CASKLRDSGAFEQFF. CDR3 in DNA: TGTGCCAGCAAGCTCCGGGACAGCGGGGCGTTTGAGCAGTTCTTC.

This chain joins TRBV7-2 and TRBJ1-2, with unresolved D. Germline V lookup: CDR1 SGHTA, CDR2 FQGNSA. With 2 bases removed from V and 0 bases from J, the gap between germline ends came to 4 bases. This CDR3 region has 13 residues. The chain's CDR3 is CASSLMSNYGYTF. CDR3 nucleotide sequence: TGTGCCAGCAGCTTAATGTCTAACTATGGCTACACCTTC.

The V gene is TRBV27, the J gene TRBJ2-2; no definite D call. Germline V gives CDR1 MNHEY, CDR2 SMNVEV (reference sequence). Trimming cost V 2 bases and J 8 bases, with 6 bases left between them. The CDR3 runs 12 residues. The CDR3 coding sequence is TGTGCCAGCAGTTTACGATCTGGGGAGCTGTTTTTT. As protein: CASSLRSGELFF.

This chain joins TRBV30 and TRBJ2-2, with 10 bases aligning to TRBD1. Trimming took 0 bases from V and 6 from J; bases not matched to a gene: 4. The germline V gene encodes CDR1 GTSNPN and CDR2 SVGIG (reference sequence). The CDR3 has 15 amino acids. CDR3 amino acids: CAWSVPGQGAGELFF. The CDR3 DNA reads TGTGCCTGGAGTGTACCCGGACAGGGGGCCGGGGAGCTGTTTTTT. Looking up the rest from reference TRBV30 and TRBJ2-2 gives the full variable domain: SQTIHQWPATLVQPVGSPLSLECTVEGTSNPNLYWYRQAAGRGLQLLFYSVGIGQISSEVPQNLSASRPQDRQFILSSKKLLLSDSGFYLCAWSVPGQGAGELFFGEGSRLTVL.

The sample holds one count of this clone. V gene TRBV6-5 combines with J gene TRBJ2-1, with 8 bases matching TRBD2. The CDR3 is 14 residues long. V was pared by 0 bases and J by 10 bases, with 5 bases of the junction left unmatched. The germline CDR1 and CDR2 sequences are MNHEY and SVGAGI. The CDR3 DNA follows: TGTGCCAGCAGTTACTCGCGGGGGGCTGAAGAGCAGTTCTTC. Its translation is CASSYSRGAEEQFF.

V usage is TRBV6-5 and J usage is TRBJ2-5; no clear D gene. Germline CDR1 is MNHEY and CDR2 is SVGAGI. CDR3 length: 11 amino acids. The ends were cut back, 4 bases at V and 7 bases at J, with 7 bases in the middle. The CDR3 protein is CASSSSRTQYF. The CDR3, as DNA: TGTGCCAGCAGTTCCAGCCGGACCCAGTACTTC.

The sample holds a few counts of this clone. The chain employs TRBV6-1 and TRBJ1-4; 7 bases line up with TRBD1. The germline CDR1 and CDR2 sequences are MNHNS and SASEGT. This CDR3 is built from 15 residues. Losses at the gene ends were 4 bases for V and 3 bases for J; bases not matched to a gene: 5. CDR3 coding DNA: TGTGCCAGCAGTGCCAACAGGGGCGCTAATGAAAAACTGTTTTTT. It specifies CASSANRGANEKLFF.

V usage is TRBV7-8 and J usage is TRBJ1-2, with D uncertain. From germline, CDR1 is SGHVS and CDR2 FQNEAQ. This CDR3 is built from 13 residues. Between the trimmed V and J ends, which lost 4 bases and 2 bases, there was a span of 8 bases. Here the CDR3 reads CASSSGGNYGYTF. The CDR3 coding sequence is TGTGCCAGCAGCTCGGGCGGGAACTATGGCTACACCTTC.

The chain has TRBV10-3 and TRBJ2-7; possibly TRBD2 for D (7 bases). Germline values: CDR1 ENHRY, CDR2 SYGVKD. V dropped 0 bases and J dropped 6 bases, with 9 bases sitting between them. This CDR3 contains 13 residues. The CDR3 DNA is TGTGCCATCAGTGAGTCGGGAGGGGGCGAGCAGTACTTC. This gives the protein CAISESGGGEQYF.

The chain uses TRBV15 and TRBJ2-5, with D unclear. Germline V gene lookup returns CDR1 LNHNV and CDR2 YYDKDF (reference sequence). V gave up 0 bases and J gave up 1 base, with 9 bases separating them. The CDR3 sequence is 15 residues long. The CDR3 nucleotides read TGTGCCACCAGCAGAGATGGGCGATCCCAAGAGACCCAGTACTTC. Translated, it gives CATSRDGRSQETQYF.

V usage is TRBV29-1 and J usage is TRBJ2-2; D might be TRBD1 (6 bases). This CDR3 has 14 residues. Germline V lookup: CDR1 SQVTM, CDR2 ANQGSEA. With 4 bases removed from V and 0 bases from J, the gap between germline ends came to 9 bases. CDR3 region: CSVVQGSNTGELFF. For the CDR3, the DNA is TGCAGCGTTGTGCAGGGGTCGAACACCGGGGAGCTGTTTTTT.

The chain combines TRBV18 with TRBJ1-1; no definite D call. This CDR3 is 16 amino acids long. The germline gives CDR1 KGHSH, CDR2 LQKENI. Trimming pared 3 bases from V and 0 bases from J, leaving 14 bases between. CDR3: CASSPAHREVNTEAFF. For the CDR3, the DNA is TGTGCCAGCTCACCCGCACACCGGGAGGTGAACACTGAAGCTTTCTTT.

This clone has only a few counts. The chain combines TRBV6-5 with TRBJ2-2, with D unclear. The germline V gene has CDR1 MNHEY and CDR2 SVGAGI. The length of the CDR3 is 15 residues. V was shortened by 6 bases and J by 6 bases, with 17 bases between the two germline ends. The DNA of the CDR3 is TGTGCCAGCAGCTCGACCCCCGGGTTGGCCGGGGAGCTGTTTTTT. Its translation: CASSSTPGLAGELFF.

This clone appeared once. This chain links TRBV29-1 with TRBJ2-1; no clear D. Trimming took off 4 bases at V and 1 base at J, with 5 bases between the two ends. Germline CDR1 is SQVTM and CDR2 is ANQGSEA. The CDR3 contains 12 residues. The CDR3 region has the DNA TGCAGCGTTGCCAAATCCTACAATGAGCAGTTCTTC. Its protein product is CSVAKSYNEQFF.

The genes are TRBV10-3 and TRBJ2-2, with 8 bases lining up with TRBD2. With V trimmed by 9 bases and J by 1 base, 4 bases remained unmatched. Germline assignment: CDR1 ENHRY and CDR2 SYGVKD. The CDR3 runs 14 residues. Here the CDR3 DNA reads TGTGCCATAGCGGGAGAAAGGAACACCGGGGAGCTGTTTTTT. The encoded protein is CAIAGERNTGELFF.

The chain combines TRBV19 with TRBJ1-2, with D possibly being TRBD1 (6 bases). The CDR3 has 12 residues. V was shortened by 9 bases and J by 4 bases, with 12 bases between the two germline ends. CDR1 and CDR2 (germline): LNHDA, SQIVND (reference sequence). The CDR3 is CASRDNLYGYTF. Here the CDR3 DNA reads TGTGCCAGCCGGGACAACCTCTATGGCTACACCTTC. The whole variable domain, remainder taken from reference TRBV19 and TRBJ1-2, is DGGITQSPKYLFRKEGQNVTLSCEQNLNHDAMYWYRQDPGQGLRLIYYSQIVNDFQKGDIAEGYSVSREKKESFPLTVTSAQKNPTAFYLCASRDNLYGYTFGSGTRLTVV.

CDR3 residues: CASSPRTFTYEQYF. CDR3 DNA sequence: TGTGCCAGCTCACCACGAACCTTCACCTACGAGCAGTACTTC. The chain has TRBV18 and TRBJ2-7; D uncertain. The CDR3 has 14 residues. Germline values: CDR1 KGHSH, CDR2 LQKENI. Trimming left V 1 base short and J 2 bases short, with 9 bases between.

V is TRBV5-1 and J is TRBJ1-1; D perhaps matches TRBD1 (6 bases). The V end was cut by 2 bases, the J end by 4 bases, with 12 bases between. CDR3 length: 14 amino acids. CDR1 SGHRS and CDR2 YFSETQ come from the germline V gene. CDR3 amino acids: CASSFAGARTEAFF. CDR3 in DNA: TGCGCCAGCAGCTTTGCGGGGGCGCGCACTGAAGCTTTCTTT.

This chain connects TRBV28 to TRBJ1-4, with D uncertain. The V gene's germline CDR1 is MDHEN and CDR2 SYDVKM. The CDR3 has 13 residues. The V end was cut by 6 bases, the J end by 7 bases, with 12 bases between. The CDR3 DNA follows: TGTGCCAGCAGCCTTGGACTTGGTGAAAAACTGTTTTTT. Protein product: CASSLGLGEKLFF.

The chain links TRBV15 to TRBJ1-2; D is unresolved. CDR1 LNHNV and CDR2 YYDKDF come from the germline V gene (reference sequence). The CDR3 sequence is 13 residues long. V lost 5 bases, J lost 7 bases, and 14 bases lay in between. As DNA, the CDR3 is TGTGCCACCAGCCTCTTATATTCTATTGGCTACACCTTC. It translates to CATSLLYSIGYTF.